This T cell receptor beta chain came from a study of cytomegalovirus exposure and HLA in healthy donors. Clones were sequenced by immunoSEQ multiplex PCR, and TCRdb holds only the in-frame ones, with some missing. The table lists around 300,000 clones, 88% of them singletons, with about 0.9% in the top ten. Regarding the study as a whole: Reports credit the classifier with highly specific, highly sensitive diagnosis of cytomegalovirus status.

A remark on this clone: Its antigen is undetermined.

The CDR3 runs 15 residues. With V trimmed by 4 bases and J by 1 base, 7 bases remained unmatched. Germline V gene sequence: CDR1 SGHDT, CDR2 YYEEEE. Sequenced: PBMCs. The source of this sequence is a woman younger than 35 in good health and CMV-seronegative. The chain uses TRBV5-6 and TRBJ2-7, with 8 bases matching TRBD1. The CDR3 DNA follows: TGTGCCAGCAGCACTGACAGGGGTCGTTCCTACGAGCAGTACTTC. Amino acid sequence: CASSTDRGRSYEQYF. The full variable domain, completed using reference TRBV5-6 and TRBJ2-7, is DAGVTQSPTHLIKTRGQQVTLRCSPKSGHDTVSWYQQALGQGPQFIFQYYEEEERQRGNFPDRFSGHQFPNYSSELNVNALLLGDSALYLCASSTDRGRSYEQYFGPGTRLTVT.